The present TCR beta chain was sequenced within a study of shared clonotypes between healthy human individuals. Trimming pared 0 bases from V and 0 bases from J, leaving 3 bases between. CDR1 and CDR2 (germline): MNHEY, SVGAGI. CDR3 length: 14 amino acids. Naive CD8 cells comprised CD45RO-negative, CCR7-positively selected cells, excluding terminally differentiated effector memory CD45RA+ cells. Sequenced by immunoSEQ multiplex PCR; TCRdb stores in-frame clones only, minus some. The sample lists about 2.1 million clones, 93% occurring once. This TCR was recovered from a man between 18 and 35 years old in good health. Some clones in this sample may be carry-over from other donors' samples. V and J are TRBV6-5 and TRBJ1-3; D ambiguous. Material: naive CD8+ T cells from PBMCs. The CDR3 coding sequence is TGTGCCAGCAGTTACTCAACCTCTGGAAACACCATATATTTT. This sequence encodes CASSYSTSGNTIYF.